The 25 T cell receptor beta chains in this list originate from one sample, sequenced in a study of shared clonotypes between healthy human individuals. Using immunoSEQ multiplex PCR, the repertoire was profiled, and TCRdb retains in-frame clones only, with some absent. The sample has some 2,000,000 clones, approximately 95% seen once. The sample taken for sequencing was naive CD4+ T cells sorted from blood. The subset: CD45RA+ positively selected. All receptors derive from a young man in good health.

This chain links TRBV11-2 with TRBJ1-2; D not resolved. With 2 bases removed from V and 14 bases from J, the gap between germline ends came to 24 bases. The CDR3 covers 15 residues. Per the germline V gene, CDR1 is SGHAT and CDR2 is FQNNGV. The chain's CDR3 is CASSLHVGQSRSGTF. CDR3 sequence (DNA): TGTGCCAGCAGCTTACACGTAGGGCAGTCTCGATCGGGAACCTTC.

This clone was picked up a small number of times. V usage is TRBV7-9 and J usage is TRBJ1-2; TRBD1 aligns across 7 bases. Unmatched junction bases numbered 7, after V lost 5 bases and J lost 4 bases. The CDR3 is 14 residues long. Per germline, CDR1 SEHNR and CDR2 FQNEAQ (reference sequence). This CDR3 is CASSPRDSLYGYTF. As DNA, the CDR3 is TGTGCCAGCAGCCCGAGGGACAGCCTCTATGGCTACACCTTC.

V is TRBV28 and J is TRBJ1-3; 8 positions match TRBD1. J lost 3 bases, V lost 4 bases, and 2 bases had no gene match. CDR1 and CDR2 (germline): MDHEN, SYDVKM. The CDR3 is 14 residues long. CDR3 in amino acids: CASSSDRVGNTIYF. As DNA, the CDR3 is TGTGCCAGCAGTTCGGACAGGGTTGGAAACACCATATATTTT.

V is TRBV19 and J is TRBJ2-5, with no clear D. Germline CDR1 is LNHDA and CDR2 is SQIVND (reference sequence). V was shortened by 1 base and J by 2 bases, with 11 bases between the two germline ends. This CDR3 is 15 amino acids long. The CDR3 nucleotides are TGTGCCAGTAGTATAGGCGCAGGAGTACAAGAGACCCAGTACTTC. Amino acid sequence: CASSIGAGVQETQYF.

The V call is TRBV5-1, the J call TRBJ1-1, with D maybe TRBD1 (5 bases). CDR3 length equals 15 residues. CDR1 and CDR2 from the germline V gene are SGHRS and YFSETQ. Trimming removed 0 bases from V and 0 bases from J, with 9 bases in between. The CDR3 nucleotides are TGCGCCAGCAGCTTGGGAGGACACCTGAACACTGAAGCTTTCTTT. It is translated as CASSLGGHLNTEAFF. The whole variable domain, filled in from reference TRBV5-1 and TRBJ1-1, reads KAGVTQTPRYLIKTRGQQVTLSCSPISGHRSVSWYQQTPGQGLQFLFEYFSETQRNKGNFPGRFSGRQFSNSRSEMNVSTLELGDSALYLCASSLGGHLNTEAFFGQGTRLTVV.

With regard to this clone: Other DNA sequences within the sample encode an identical CDR3. The chain joins TRBV30 to TRBJ1-6; tentative D call: TRBD1 (5 bases). Per the germline V gene, CDR1 is GTSNPN and CDR2 is SVGIG (reference sequence). With 3 bases removed from V and 0 bases from J, the gap between germline ends came to 9 bases. This CDR3 has 15 residues. The CDR3 DNA sequence: TGTGCCTGGAGGGGCGGGGGCTCCTATAATTCACCCCTCCACTTT. Residues: CAWRGGGSYNSPLHF. Full variable domain (outside the CDR3, taken from reference TRBV30 and TRBJ1-6): SQTIHQWPATLVQPVGSPLSLECTVEGTSNPNLYWYRQAAGRGLQLLFYSVGIGQISSEVPQNLSASRPQDRQFILSSKKLLLSDSGFYLCAWRGGGSYNSPLHFGNGTRLTVT.

The rearrangement joins TRBV29-1 to TRBJ1-3, with 8 bases fitting TRBD1. Looked up from germline, CDR1 is SQVTM and CDR2 is ANQGSEA. The CDR3 is 12 amino acids. Trimming at V came to 6 bases and at J to 8 bases, leaving 6 bases not matched to a gene. The CDR3 DNA is TGCAGCGTAGGACAGGGAGGAGACACCATATATTTT. This encodes CSVGQGGDTIYF. Complete variable domain (other parts from reference TRBV29-1 and TRBJ1-3): SAVISQKPSRDICQRGTSLTIQCQVDSQVTMMFWYRQQPGQSLTLIATANQGSEATYESGFVIDKFPISRPNLTFSTLTVSNMSPEDSSIYLCSVGQGGDTIYFGEGSWLTVV.

The chain combines TRBV5-1 with TRBJ1-6; 9 nucleotides line up with TRBD1. Looked up from germline, CDR1 is SGHRS and CDR2 is YFSETQ. The V segment lost 7 bases and the J segment 5 bases; nucleotides outside the gene matches: 4. The CDR3 spans 14 residues. CDR3: CASGRTGDNSPLHF. The CDR3 coding sequence is TGCGCCAGCGGGCGGACAGGGGATAATTCACCCCTCCACTTT.

Remarks on this clone: The same CDR3 is also encoded by other DNA sequences in this sample. This chain connects TRBV5-1 to TRBJ1-2; D is uncertain. Trimming took off 0 bases at V and 1 base at J, with 4 bases between the two ends. This CDR3 is 13 amino acids long. The germline CDR1 and CDR2 sequences are SGHRS and YFSETQ. CDR3 DNA: TGCGCCAGCAGCTTGGGGGTTAACTATGGCTACACCTTC. This sequence encodes CASSLGVNYGYTF.

A note on this clone: Other DNA sequences of this sample code for an identical CDR3. This rearrangement joins TRBV18 to TRBJ2-3; the D is unclear. Germline-derived CDR1 and CDR2 are KGHSH and LQKENI. Trimming stripped 3 bases from V and 2 bases from J, with 3 bases between. The CDR3 spans 12 residues. CDR3 bases: TGTGCCAGCTCACCGCCCACAGATACGCAGTATTTT. Translated, it gives CASSPPTDTQYF.

This clone was picked up one time. The chain links TRBV2 to TRBJ1-5; D uncertain. This CDR3 is built from 13 residues. V was clipped by 1 base and J by 6 bases, with 7 bases between them. Germline V CDR1 and CDR2: SNHLY, FYNNEI. Written as DNA, the CDR3 is TGTGCCAGCAGTGAAGGTTTGGGTCAGCCCCAGCATTTT. This translates into CASSEGLGQPQHF.

This clone came up once. The chain couples TRBV11-3 to TRBJ2-1; a possible D gene is TRBD2 (6 bases). The CDR3 runs 15 residues. Germline loops: CDR1 SGHNT, CDR2 YENEEA. With 2 bases removed from V and 8 bases from J, the gap between germline ends came to 16 bases. CDR3 protein: CASSLSGADSYEQFF. The DNA for the CDR3 is TGTGCCAGCAGCTTATCGGGAGCGGATAGCTATGAGCAGTTCTTC.

V usage is TRBV4-2 and J usage is TRBJ2-5; 15 positions agree with TRBD2. With V trimmed by 3 bases and J by 5 bases, 4 bases remained unmatched. This CDR3 is built from 16 residues. Germline V gene data show CDR1 as LGHNA and CDR2 as YNFKEQ. The CDR3 spells CASSQGLAGGSETQYF. CDR3 sequence (DNA): TGTGCCAGCAGCCAGGGACTAGCGGGGGGATCTGAGACCCAGTACTTC.

The V call is TRBV28, the J call TRBJ2-5; the D gene is possibly TRBD2 (6 bases). This CDR3 has 15 amino acids. The germline V gene encodes CDR1 MDHEN and CDR2 SYDVKM. Trimming left V 1 base short and J 3 bases short, with 12 bases between. The CDR3 DNA is TGTGCCAGCAGTTTATATTCGGGAGACAAAGAGACCCAGTACTTC. This gives the protein CASSLYSGDKETQYF. Full variable domain (rest looked up from reference TRBV28 and TRBJ2-5): DVKVTQSSRYLVKRTGEKVFLECVQDMDHENMFWYRQDPGLGLRLIYFSYDVKMKEKGDIPEGYSVSREKKERFSLILESASTNQTSMYLCASSLYSGDKETQYFGPGTRLLVL.

The V and J genes are TRBV4-1 and TRBJ2-7, with a weak D call TRBD1 (6 bases). CDR1 is MGHRA and CDR2 is YSYEKL in the germline V gene. The CDR3 has 15 residues. Trimming stripped 4 bases from V and 7 bases from J, with 20 bases between. CDR3 region: CASSLSFFGGREQYF. DNA of the CDR3: TGCGCCAGCAGCCTCAGTTTTTTTGGGGGCAGGGAGCAGTACTTC.

This chain connects TRBV27 to TRBJ2-3; 8 nucleotides align to TRBD2. The CDR3 sequence is 16 residues long. J gave up 1 base and V 6 bases, and 9 bases lay outside the gene matches. The germline V gene encodes CDR1 MNHEY and CDR2 SMNVEV (reference sequence). The CDR3 nucleotides are TGTGCCAGCAGGGTTAGGTTCGGGGGGGGCACAGATACGCAGTATTTT. It codes for CASRVRFGGGTDTQYF.

The genes are TRBV13 and TRBJ2-7, with 11 bases aligning to TRBD2. The CDR3 contains 16 residues. Germline lookup yields CDR1 PRHDT and CDR2 FYEKMQ (reference sequence). Trimming at V came to 4 bases and at J to 1 base, leaving 6 bases not matched to a gene. CDR3 sequence reads: CASSSGWTSGSYEQYF. The CDR3 DNA reads as TGTGCCAGCAGCTCAGGCTGGACTAGCGGGTCCTACGAGCAGTACTTC.

The chain couples TRBV18 to TRBJ1-1, with TRBD1 as a possible D gene (5 bases). Trimming took off 7 bases at V and 1 base at J, with 13 bases between the two ends. This CDR3 contains 14 residues. In germline, CDR1 is KGHSH, CDR2 LQKENI. The CDR3, as DNA: TGTGCCAGCTTCCCGACAGAATCGAACACTGAAGCTTTCTTT. It yields the protein CASFPTESNTEAFF.

The chain is built from TRBV18 and TRBJ2-1; TRBD2 matches 8 bases. The germline CDR1 and CDR2 sequences are KGHSH and LQKENI. The CDR3 extends over 16 amino acids. The J segment lost 3 bases and the V segment lost 4 bases, leaving 8 bases of the junction unmatched. This CDR3 is CASSLLGRADYNEQFF. CDR3 DNA: TGTGCCAGCTCACTCCTCGGGAGGGCCGACTACAATGAGCAGTTCTTC.

The J gene is TRBJ2-5, the V gene TRBV10-3; possibly TRBD2 for D (5 bases). The CDR3 contains 13 residues. The germline V and J ends were trimmed by 2 bases and 5 bases, with 9 bases remaining between them. The V gene's germline CDR1 is ENHRY and CDR2 SYGVKD. For the CDR3, the DNA is TGTGCCATCAGTGAGACTAGTCCGGAGACCCAGTACTTC. Translated: CAISETSPETQYF.

This rearrangement joins TRBV27 to TRBJ2-7; 8 bases agree with TRBD1. Losses at the gene ends were 4 bases for V and 6 bases for J; bases not matched to a gene: 11. CDR3 length: 15 residues. The germline V gene encodes CDR1 MNHEY and CDR2 SMNVEV (reference sequence). This CDR3 is CASSSRHRGVSEQYF. The CDR3 coding sequence is TGTGCCAGCAGTTCCCGGCACAGGGGGGTAAGCGAGCAGTACTTC.

V and J are TRBV15 and TRBJ2-1, with 7 bases aligning to TRBD2. Germline CDR1 and CDR2: LNHNV and YYDKDF (reference sequence). This CDR3 has 16 amino acids. V shed 0 bases, J shed 4 bases, and the junction held 6 bases outside the gene matches. The CDR3 spells CATSREPGLPYNEQFF. The CDR3 DNA reads TGTGCCACCAGCAGAGAGCCGGGACTACCATACAATGAGCAGTTCTTC.

Comments on this clone: This sample also contains other DNA sequences that code for the same CDR3. The CDR3 coding sequence is TGCGCCAGCAGCTTGGGGCAGATTAATGAAAAACTGTTTTTT. It encodes CASSLGQINEKLFF. The chain recombines TRBV5-1 with TRBJ1-4; no firm D call. The length of the CDR3 is 14 residues. The germline CDR1 and CDR2 sequences are SGHRS and YFSETQ. V lost 0 bases, J lost 4 bases, and 7 bases lay in between.

This sequence joins TRBV2 and TRBJ2-1, with unresolved D. The CDR3 covers 14 residues. The germline V gene encodes CDR1 SNHLY and CDR2 FYNNEI. With 6 bases removed from V and 6 bases from J, the gap between germline ends came to 15 bases. The CDR3 DNA sequence: TGTGCCAGCAGAATAAGCGATTGGCGCAATGAGCAGTTCTTC. The encoded protein is CASRISDWRNEQFF.

The J gene is TRBJ2-2, the V gene TRBV7-2; D is unresolved. V gave up 3 bases and J gave up 1 base, with 9 bases separating them. From germline, CDR1 is SGHTA and CDR2 FQGNSA. The CDR3 runs 15 residues. The CDR3 region is CASSLSLGNTGELFF. CDR3 DNA sequence: TGTGCCAGCAGCTTGAGCCTCGGGAACACCGGGGAGCTGTTTTTT.